This T cell receptor (beta chain) was captured by sequencing in a study of cytomegalovirus exposure and HLA in healthy donors (TCRdb year 2017). Looking at the study overall: An earlier analysis of several hundred of the donors reported about 280 Gb of sequence data and some 110 million unique TCR beta sequences obtained from roughly 180 million T cells. Of the roughly 430 genotyped donors, around 81% fell in the genetic ancestry cluster associated with self-reported Caucasian donors. The later analysis used no new phenotypic data to find candidate immune exposures, relying instead on TCR beta sequences and their occurrence across donors. Besides the first cohort of 666 subjects, a separate validation cohort made up of 95 to 150 different subjects was used. The study was designed to test whether signatures of past pathogen exposure could be identified by cataloging public T cell receptors. The study profiled the T cell repertoires of around 700 subjects by immunosequencing and related them to cytomegalovirus serostatus. An earlier analysis of several hundred of the donors applied high-throughput TCR beta sequencing to assess whether each TCR beta V gene segment acted as functional or pseudogenic. All discovery cohort repertoires had been generated using a single sequencing platform. A later analysis re-examined previously published TCR beta repertoires from about 700 donors and added high-resolution HLA genotyping to investigate patterns of TCR occurrence. High-throughput TCR immunosequencing, statistical association of individual TCRs with disease status, and machine learning were combined to predict cytomegalovirus infection status. A later genetic analysis used genome-wide SNP genotypes for about three fifths of the 666 donors, treating that subset as a discovery cohort. An early release covering more than 500 HLA-typed donors comprised approximately 300 gigabases of sequencing data and around 80 million unique TCR sequences. The number of donors typed differed by locus, with roughly 620-630 for A, B, C, DRB1 and DQB1, about 500 for DQA1, 606 for DPA1, and some 470 for DPB1. Among roughly 400 genotyped donors of the cohort, an average of approximately 220,000 unique TCR beta nucleotide sequences was sequenced per donor, of which 15% to 20% were non-productive. Alongside the repertoire data, information on donor age, sex, ethnicity and CMV serostatus was compiled. Class I and class II HLA loci were covered by the typing at four-digit resolution. Because of strong linkage in the cohort, roughly five DR-DQ haplotypes were treated as single units for association and clustering. Here is what the overall study found, with its caveats: In vitro tests confirmed that a few of the cytomegalovirus-associated TCR beta chains recognize cytomegalovirus antigens. A total of 150 or so TCR beta chains were listed by the study as associated with cytomegalovirus. In a later analysis, 16,951 TCR beta sequences were associated with specific HLA alleles at a false discovery rate of 0.05. The 87-base-pair reads could not distinguish some IMGT-functional V segments, including TRBV6-2 and TRBV6-3, so those segments were excluded. The cohort was sequenced for TCR beta chains only, and without alpha or paired-chain data the features that could be detected were limited. According to the authors, the approach could potentially be generalized to other disease states and immunological phenotypes. HLA typing was unavailable for some donors at each locus, so association tests used only the typed subset. Linkage disequilibrium might explain the correlated functional status among segregating V segments, but an unknown experimental factor could not be ruled out. A further reported finding was that TCR beta sequences accurately predicted the HLA-A and HLA-B alleles for most subjects in the first cohort. In a later genetic analysis, fewer N-insertions in productive TCRs were reported among donors in an Asian-associated ancestry cluster than the roughly 640-donor mean. Most CMV-associated TCR beta chains appeared to be HLA-restricted in a later analysis, and the HLA associations seemed to be driven largely by CMV exposure. For the cohort, immune exposure information was limited to CMV serostatus. Strong co-occurrence of HLA alleles, especially DR and DQ, made assigning TCR associations to individual alleles difficult. In an earlier analysis of more than 450 of the donors, most TCR beta V segments were observed in productive rearrangements about 87% or about 30% of the time, broadly matching IMGT annotations. A later genetic analysis associated a missense DCLRE1C variant with V-gene and J-gene trimming of TCR beta chains, and an independent cohort replicated the association. Cytomegalovirus status was reported to be diagnosed by the classifier with high specificity and sensitivity in both the original and validation cohorts. A later analysis reported that several top co-occurrence clusters appeared linked to parvovirus B19, influenza, CMV and Epstein-Barr virus. A group of highly shared sequence variants was considered likely to be a technical artifact of the sequencing pipeline. In a later analysis, the rate of TCR association differed among HLA loci, with DRB1 alleles having the most associated TCRs and HLA-C alleles having the fewest. In a later analysis, HLA-associated TCR beta chains were found to be more clonally expanded and to have lower generation probabilities than equally common non-associated chains. Seventeen rarely observed V segments, including chromosome 9 orphons, were excluded from the earlier analysis of about 610 of the donors because counts were too low. Presence/absence analyses assumed roughly uniform sequencing depth across donors, an assumption that may not hold. Across donors, most TCR sequences were observed very rarely, whereas some public TCRs were present in many individuals.

In regard to this clone: The target of this receptor is not known. The record has no base qualities; no much larger clone is one base away.

The cohort consisted of 666 healthy bone marrow donors. At the time of sampling, all cohort members were nominally healthy, though unrecorded immune exposures were likely present. The donor was CMV seropositive and was included in the group of about 290 seropositive cohort members. Each donor provided a peripheral blood sample, and peripheral blood mononuclear cells were used for TCR beta sequencing. Genomic DNA was extracted from the blood cell samples with the Qiagen DNeasy Blood Extraction Kit. Taken from cysteine to phenylalanine, the CDR3 has 15 residues. Only the CDR3 region is kept as DNA, spanning 45 bases read in frame from base 1. V is trimmed back by 5 bases and J by 6 bases, and the junction contains 8 bases that no gene match accounts for. CDR1 and CDR2 (MNHEY, SMNVEV) derive from the germline V gene (reference sequence). The library came from the immunoSEQ multiplex PCR assay. The multiplex PCR relied on a mix of 60 forward primers for TCR Vbeta segments and 13 reverse primers for TCR Jbeta segments. A multiplex PCR assay on genomic DNA amplified the CDR3 region of rearranged TCR beta genes. The Illumina HiSeq System was used to sequence the amplified TCR beta libraries as 87-base-pair reads. The study's processing was this. A later analysis tallied about 77 million unique TCR beta chains across the 640 or so repertoires, and about 12 million of those chains were shared by two or more donors. A nearest-neighbor algorithm error-corrected the raw reads and collapsed the reads into unique sequences, merging closely related sequences to remove PCR and sequencing errors. CDR3 sequences were aligned to IMGT reference sequences to assign V, D and J gene segments. For a sequence to be retained, a match of at least six nucleotides to both a V gene segment and a J gene segment was required. A rearrangement was called productive if the CDR3 had no stop codons and remained in frame with V and J, and every other rearrangement was called non-productive. Following IMGT convention, CDR3 was defined as the stretch from the second conserved V-encoded cysteine up to the conserved J-encoded phenylalanine. In an earlier analysis of around 600 of the donors, sequences lacking an unambiguous match to a single V gene segment were excluded. In an earlier analysis of 587 of the donors, a V segment was called functional when productive rearrangements were above 56.7%, and segregating when the standard deviation between donors exceeded 5%. A statistical classification framework was built for diagnosing cytomegalovirus status from the catalog of TCR beta chain sequences. V and J gene assignment, in a later analysis, came from comparing TCR nucleotide sequences with IMGT/GENE-DB human TR gene sequences. Using the TCRdist pipeline, a later analysis assigned CDR3 sequences along with most-parsimonious VDJ recombination scenarios. In a later analysis, each TCR beta chain was defined by its CDR3 amino acid sequence together with its V-gene family, and reads without a unique V-gene family were excluded. To address suspected cross-contamination and a sequencing artifact, a later analysis removed around 600 highly shared, low-generation-probability nucleotide sequences. In a later analysis, a clonal expansion index was calculated for each public chain from normalized within-repertoire ranks of inferred template counts. In a later analysis, generation probabilities were computed with a VDJ recombination model fitted to out-of-frame rearrangements, and the resulting probabilities were checked against IGoR. Hypergeometric tests were used in a later analysis to score TCR-TCR, TCR-HLA and TCR-CMV co-occurrence, with a repertoire-size bias correction applied to the TCR pairs. A later analysis estimated false discovery rates by permuting HLA or CMV assignments 20 times. In a later analysis, co-occurring TCRs were grouped using DBSCAN, and TCRdist sequence similarity was added for clustering within HLA-allele-positive subsets. Repertoires with fewer than 30,000 or more than 120,000 public chains were left out of co-occurrence clustering, as were a handful of repertoires with anomalous nucleotide sharing. The source is immuneACCESS, and TCRdb retained only in-frame sequences with V and J called. Part of the clones is not carried over; for the studies checked, unresolved V genes explain less than half of this, and the remainder is unexplained. V, J and clone size were drawn from that table, and D and trimming were deduced from the DNA. For this sample the table gives 130,000 or so clones, of which 74% were detected only once. Of the sample, approximately 7% falls within the top ten clones.

The sample taken for sequencing was PBMCs. The receptor was derived from a middle-aged man in good health and CMV-seropositive. Recombination joined TRBV27 with TRBJ1-4; TRBD1 fits 8 bases in the junction. This receptor carries the CDR3 CASSRVGRGHEKLFF. The base sequence is TGTGCCAGCAGTCGAGTGGGCAGGGGGCATGAAAAACTGTTTTTT.